These 5 T cell receptor beta chains came from one sample sequenced in a study of T-cell reconstitution after alpha-beta-depleted transplantation in children. The authors prepared the TCRbeta library with unique molecular identifiers. TCRdb reprocessed the PCR reads with MiXCR, giving one entry per CDR3 protein. The repertoire holds over 200,000 distinct CDR3 sequences, with about 9.2% as singletons. The starting material was PBMCs from the stem cell graft donor, obtained from the stem cell graft. The source of these receptors is a human donor who donated a stem cell graft to a child with acute lymphoblastic leukemia.

J is TRBJ1-4 and V is TRBV7-2; D may be TRBD1 (5 bases). CDR1 and CDR2 (germline): SGHTA, FQGNSA. V gave up 3 bases and J gave up 8 bases, with 10 bases separating them. This CDR3 comprises 13 residues. CDR3 region: CASSFPDSEKLFF. As DNA, the CDR3 is TGTGCCAGCAGCTTCCCCGACAGCGAAAAACTGTTTTTT.

This clonotype was detected only a few times. This chain joins TRBV7-2 and TRBJ2-3; D perhaps matches TRBD2 (6 bases). V lost 4 bases, J lost 4 bases, and 18 bases lay in between. Germline CDR1 reads SGHTA; CDR2 reads FQGNSA. CDR3 length equals 16 residues. The CDR3 spells CASSSPIGRLADTQYF. CDR3 coding DNA: TGTGCCAGCAGCTCCCCTATAGGTAGACTAGCAGATACGCAGTATTTT.

This clonotype was recorded at least ten times. This chain joins TRBV30 and TRBJ1-6, with unresolved D. In germline, CDR1 is GTSNPN, CDR2 SVGIG (reference sequence). The CDR3 consists of 14 residues. V was cut by 0 bases and J by 2 bases, with 5 bases left in between. The CDR3 bases are TGTGCCTGGAGTGTAGGGACCTATAATTCACCCCTCCACTTT. It encodes CAWSVGTYNSPLHF. Complete variable domain (other parts from reference TRBV30 and TRBJ1-6): SQTIHQWPATLVQPVGSPLSLECTVEGTSNPNLYWYRQAAGRGLQLLFYSVGIGQISSEVPQNLSASRPQDRQFILSSKKLLLSDSGFYLCAWSVGTYNSPLHFGNGTRLTVT.

This clonotype showed up many times. This rearrangement joins TRBV12-3 or TRBV12-4 to TRBJ2-4, with 9 bases identical to TRBD1. V was pared by 7 bases and J by 7 bases, with 8 bases of the junction left unmatched. The CDR3 contains 14 residues. CDR3 region: CASTGGTGRNIQYF. CDR3 DNA sequence: TGTGCCAGCACCGGGGGGACAGGGCGGAACATTCAGTACTTC.

With respect to this clonotype: An end of the junction differs from the germline gene, which may be a read error. This rearrangement joins TRBV29-1 to TRBJ1-1; 7 bases agree with TRBD1. The germline gives CDR1 SQVTM, CDR2 ANQGSEA. This CDR3 is 11 amino acids long. In nucleotides, the CDR3 is TGCAGCGTTGAAGATCCGGGACAGCATTTTTTT. Its protein product is CSVEDPGQHFF.